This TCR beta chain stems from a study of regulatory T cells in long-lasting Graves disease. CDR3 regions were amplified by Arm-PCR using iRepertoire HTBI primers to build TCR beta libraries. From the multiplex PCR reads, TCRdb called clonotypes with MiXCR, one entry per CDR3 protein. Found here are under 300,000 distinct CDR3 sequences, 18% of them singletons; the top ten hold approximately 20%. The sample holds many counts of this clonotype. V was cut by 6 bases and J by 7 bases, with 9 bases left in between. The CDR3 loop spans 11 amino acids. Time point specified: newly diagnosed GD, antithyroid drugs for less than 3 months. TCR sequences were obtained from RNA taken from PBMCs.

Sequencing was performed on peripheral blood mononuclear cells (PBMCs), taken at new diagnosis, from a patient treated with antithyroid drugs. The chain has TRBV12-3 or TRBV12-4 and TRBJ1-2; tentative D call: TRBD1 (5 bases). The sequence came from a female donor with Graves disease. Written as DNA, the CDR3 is TGTGCCAGCAGCAGCAGGGCTGGCTACACCTTC. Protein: CASSSRAGYTF.